In its sample, the clone carrying this T cell receptor beta chain was seen many times. Its target is not known. The data originate from a study of CD8 T cells in ankylosing spondylitis. Study-wide results and limits: Clones tied to disease were said to be significantly enriched in matched ankylosing spondylitis synovial fluid. Several of the motif variants were reported before in synovial fluid and blood from reactive arthritis. Characteristic of ankylosing spondylitis blood, it appeared, was a TCR beta motif comprising several highly homologous variants.

5'-RACE, quantitative and with molecular barcodes, yielded the TCR beta libraries. TCRdb redid the calling of the 5' RACE reads with MiXCR, one entry per CDR3 protein. The sample has more than 250,000 distinct CDR3 sequences; under 14% are singletons. Germline CDR1 reads SQVTM; CDR2 reads ANQGSEA. V was shortened by 0 bases and J by 2 bases, with 8 bases between the two germline ends. The CDR3 runs 13 residues. This clonotype was obtained from a female donor with ankylosing spondylitis or in good health (not recorded which). The V call is TRBV29-1, the J call TRBJ2-7; either TRBD1 or TRBD2 may supply D (5 bases each). Specimen: blood, either unsorted or a sorted T cell fraction (not recorded which). CDR3 region: CSVEEEGTYEQYF. Here the CDR3 DNA reads TGCAGCGTTGAAGAAGAGGGGACCTACGAGCAGTACTTC.